This is a list of T cell receptor beta chains from one sample in a study of T cell changes during pregnancy in multiple sclerosis. The data were produced by immunoSEQ multiplex PCR, yet TCRdb's version contains in-frame clones alone and is incomplete. The sample shows 70,000 to 75,000 clones, roughly 92% of them seen only once. Specimen: peripheral blood, collected in the second trimester of pregnancy. The source is a female donor with multiple sclerosis, enrolled in a pregnancy study. CDR3s include the opening cysteine and the closing phenylalanine or tryptophan. A D gene is named only where the DNA matches it firmly. For some rows the clone size is stated as once, few or many, or as a class when expanded; others skip it.

. | . | TRBJ1-6 | TRBV27 | TGTGCCAGCAGTTTGGAGGCCAGGGGCCGAGTCGGTTCACCCCTCCACTTT | CASSLEARGRVGSPLHF
. | TRBD1 | TRBJ1-1 | TRBV2 | TGTGCCAGCAGTCTTTCCGGACAGGGAAAAGCTTTCTTT | CASSLSGQGKAFF
. | . | TRBJ1-5 | TRBV19 | TGTGCCAGCAGTAATAAGGACAGCTACAATCAGCCCCAGCATTTT | CASSNKDSYNQPQHF
. | TRBD2 | TRBJ2-1 | TRBV6-6 | TGTGCCAGCAGTTACTCCTCTAGCGGAGGTGCTAGTGAGCAGTTCTTC | CASSYSSSGGASEQFF
. | . | TRBJ1-2 | TRBV15 | TGTGCCACCAGCGTCGGAAGGGGTGACTATGGCTACACCTTC | CATSVGRGDYGYTF
. | TRBD1 | TRBJ1-1 | TRBV16 | TGTGCCAGCAGCCATCAAACAGGGGTCGCTTTCTTT | CASSHQTGVAFF
. | TRBD1 | TRBJ2-7 | TRBV18 | TGTGCCAGCTCACCGGGACAGGGAACCTACGAGCAGTACTTC | CASSPGQGTYEQYF
. | TRBD1 | TRBJ2-7 | TRBV19 | TGTGCCAGTAGTGCAGACAGGGGAGCTGTGGGGAACGAGCAGTACTTC | CASSADRGAVGNEQYF
. | TRBD2 | TRBJ2-1 | TRBV11-1 | TGTGCCAGCAGCTTAGGAAGCGGGAGGTTCAATGAGCAGTTCTTC | CASSLGSGRFNEQFF
. | TRBD1 | TRBJ2-2 | TRBV4-1 | TGCGCCAGCAGCCCGGGACAGACCACCGGGGAGCTGTTTTTT | CASSPGQTTGELFF
. | . | TRBJ2-7 | TRBV6-1 | TGTGCCAGCAGTGATGGCGGGGCAGGAGCCGAGCAGTACTTC | CASSDGGAGAEQYF
. | TRBD2 | TRBJ2-7 | TRBV9 | TGTGCCAGCAGCGTGAGGGGGACGGCCCCTAGCGGGAGCCTTCCCGAGCAGTACTTC | CASSVRGTAPSGSLPEQYF
. | . | TRBJ2-7 | TRBV28 | TGTGCCAGCAGGCGGTGGGTAGAAGGGGGAGACGAGCAGTACTTC | CASRRWVEGGDEQYF
few | . | TRBJ1-6 | TRBV2 | TGTGCCAGCAGTGTCTACGGAGCAATAGATAATTCACCCCTCCACTTT | CASSVYGAIDNSPLHF
. | . | TRBJ1-2 | TRBV4-3 | TGCGCCAGCAGCCAAGATCGACGAGGGTACTATGGCTACACCTTC | CASSQDRRGYYGYTF
. | . | TRBJ1-3 | TRBV27 | TGTGCCAGCAGTTTTACAGGGTATGCTGGAAACACCATATATTTT | CASSFTGYAGNTIYF
. | TRBD1 | TRBJ2-7 | TRBV28 | TGTGCCAGCAAGATGACAGGGGGCAGTACCTACGAGCAGTACTTC | CASKMTGGSTYEQYF
. | . | TRBJ1-1 | TRBV19 | TGTGCCAGTAGATCAGGGTACGGCACTGAAGCTTTCTTT | CASRSGYGTEAFF
. | . | TRBJ1-5 | TRBV19 | TGTGCCAGTAGTATAGGGGGGGTAGAATTTCAGCCCCAGCATTTT | CASSIGGVEFQPQHF
. | TRBD1 | TRBJ1-2 | TRBV5-4 | TGTGCCAGCAGCTTACAGGGGGCGCCTGGCTACACCTTC | CASSLQGAPGYTF
. | TRBD2 | TRBJ2-3 | TRBV28 | TGTGCCAGCAGTTTCCCCCGACTAGCGGAACTACCAATAGATACGCAGTATTTT | CASSFPRLAELPIDTQYF
. | TRBD2 | TRBJ2-5 | TRBV7-8 | TGTGCCAGCAGCTTAGTTCCCCCGGGGGGGGCGAGGGAGACCCAGTACTTC | CASSLVPPGGARETQYF
. | . | TRBJ2-5 | TRBV28 | TGTGCCAGCAGTTCCCCCCTCGAGACCCAGTACTTC | CASSSPLETQYF
. | . | TRBJ1-5 | TRBV7-2 | TGTGCCAGCAGACTAGAAGGGGGGGGAGGTGCGGGTCAGCCCCAGCATTTT | CASRLEGGGGAGQPQHF
. | . | TRBJ2-7 | TRBV5-1 | TGCGCCAGCAGCTTGTCGTTGGGGGCATACGAGCAGTACTTC | CASSLSLGAYEQYF
once | TRBD2 | TRBJ2-2 | TRBV10-1 | TGCGCCAGCGAACGCCGGACTAGCGGGGGGAAAACGAACACCGGGGAGCTGTTTTTT | CASERRTSGGKTNTGELFF
. | TRBD1 | TRBJ1-2 | TRBV29-1 | TGCAGCGTTGAAGCTCCGACAGGGCCGGTGGAATATGGCTACACCTTC | CSVEAPTGPVEYGYTF
. | TRBD1 | TRBJ1-1 | TRBV7-2 | TGTGCCAGCAGCCGCGGACAGGGAAGGACTGAAGCTTTCTTT | CASSRGQGRTEAFF
. | TRBD1 | TRBJ2-6 | TRBV19 | TGTGCCAGTAGTTCGGACAGGTTCGTCTCTGGGGCCAACGTCCTGACTTTC | CASSSDRFVSGANVLTF
once | . | TRBJ2-3 | TRBV27 | TGTGCCAGCAGTCCAAAGAGGTCAGATACGCAGTATTTT | CASSPKRSDTQYF
once | TRBD1 | TRBJ2-7 | TRBV6-5 | TGTGCCAGCACCTCCGGGACAGCGCTCTACGAGCAGTACTTC | CASTSGTALYEQYF
. | TRBD2 | TRBJ2-3 | TRBV27 | TGTGCCAGCAGTTCTCTCGTGTTAGCGGGAGGGCCAAATACGCAGTATTTT | CASSSLVLAGGPNTQYF
few | TRBD1 | TRBJ1-2 | TRBV7-6 | TGTGCCAGCAGCTTATATATCGGGACAGACGGCGGCTACACCTTC | CASSLYIGTDGGYTF
. | . | TRBJ1-2 | TRBV28 | TGTGCCAGCAGTCCCGGGGACACCCATGGCTACACCTTC | CASSPGDTHGYTF
. | . | TRBJ1-2 | TRBV5-4 | TGTGCCAGCAGCTCCCCACCAGGCAACTATGGCTACACCTTC | CASSSPPGNYGYTF
. | TRBD2 | TRBJ2-3 | TRBV2 | TGTGCCAGCAGTGAAGATCCAGCGGGACTGACAGATACGCAGTATTTT | CASSEDPAGLTDTQYF
. | TRBD1 | TRBJ2-2 | TRBV30 | TGTGCCTGGACTACGACAGGGACCGCCGGGGAGCTGTTTTTT | CAWTTTGTAGELFF
. | . | TRBJ1-5 | TRBV19 | TGTGCCAGTAGTACGGACAGTTCCAATCAGCCCCAGCATTTT | CASSTDSSNQPQHF
. | . | TRBJ1-6 | TRBV5-6 | TGTGCCAGCAGCTTGGTACGGCAGGGTTTTTCACCCCTCCACTTT | CASSLVRQGFSPLHF
few | TRBD1 | TRBJ1-1 | TRBV4-2 | TGTGCCAGCAGCCAAGGGGACAGGGGAATCACTGAAGCTTTCTTT | CASSQGDRGITEAFF